This T cell receptor (beta chain) emerged from a study of T cell responses to AZD1222 COVID-19 vaccine. Study-wide findings and caveats: Vaccine-associated CD4 TCRs ranged over spike, dominating at 160-218 and 743-854.

The protocol was immunoSEQ multiplex PCR, while the TCRdb copy is restricted to in-frame clones and leaves out a portion. The table lists under 150,000 clones, 80% to 90% of them singletons. This CDR3 spans 15 amino acids. Trimming left V 3 bases short and J 2 bases short, with 11 bases between. CDR1 MDHEN and CDR2 SYDVKM come from the germline V gene. A note on this clone: The antigen remains unidentified.

This chain links TRBV28 with TRBJ1-5; maybe TRBD1 (5 bases). The origin of this receptor is an adult who received the AZD1222 COVID-19 vaccine. Here the sequenced sample was peripheral blood, taken 28 days after the second AZD1222 dose. This CDR3 reads CASSFEGSGNQPQHF. The DNA of the CDR3 is TGTGCCAGCAGTTTTGAGGGGTCGGGCAATCAGCCCCAGCATTTT.